This T cell receptor beta chain was obtained from a study of radiation and T cells in renal cell carcinoma. Study details: Nephrectomy followed 15 Gy stereotactic body radiation by 4 weeks.

Study-level findings and limits: From baseline, blood top tumor clonotypes peaked at 2 weeks post-radiation.

The CDR3 has 13 amino acids. The germline V gene has CDR1 MNHNS and CDR2 SASEGT. The germline V and J ends were trimmed by 6 bases and 9 bases, with 12 bases remaining between them. Documented time point: blood 2 weeks post-SBRT. Regarding treatment: 15 Gy SBRT to primary tumor, nephrectomy 4 weeks later. Blood was sampled at baseline, 2 weeks and 4 weeks after SBRT. Clear cell pathology was present in this patient's renal cell carcinoma. The protocol was immunoSEQ multiplex PCR, while the TCRdb copy is restricted to in-frame clones and leaves out a portion. The sample lists more than 95,000 clones; around 81% were seen once. Points on this clone: Its antigen is currently unknown.

The rearrangement uses TRBV6-1 and TRBJ1-6; possibly TRBD1 for D (6 bases). The sequencing here drew on blood, taken from a patient whose treatment included radiotherapy and nephrectomy. The TCR comes from a man aged 50-60 years with renal cell carcinoma. CDR3 nucleotides: TGTGCCAGCAGAGGGGGTGGGGGTTCACCCCTCCACTTT. Translation gives CASRGGGGSPLHF.